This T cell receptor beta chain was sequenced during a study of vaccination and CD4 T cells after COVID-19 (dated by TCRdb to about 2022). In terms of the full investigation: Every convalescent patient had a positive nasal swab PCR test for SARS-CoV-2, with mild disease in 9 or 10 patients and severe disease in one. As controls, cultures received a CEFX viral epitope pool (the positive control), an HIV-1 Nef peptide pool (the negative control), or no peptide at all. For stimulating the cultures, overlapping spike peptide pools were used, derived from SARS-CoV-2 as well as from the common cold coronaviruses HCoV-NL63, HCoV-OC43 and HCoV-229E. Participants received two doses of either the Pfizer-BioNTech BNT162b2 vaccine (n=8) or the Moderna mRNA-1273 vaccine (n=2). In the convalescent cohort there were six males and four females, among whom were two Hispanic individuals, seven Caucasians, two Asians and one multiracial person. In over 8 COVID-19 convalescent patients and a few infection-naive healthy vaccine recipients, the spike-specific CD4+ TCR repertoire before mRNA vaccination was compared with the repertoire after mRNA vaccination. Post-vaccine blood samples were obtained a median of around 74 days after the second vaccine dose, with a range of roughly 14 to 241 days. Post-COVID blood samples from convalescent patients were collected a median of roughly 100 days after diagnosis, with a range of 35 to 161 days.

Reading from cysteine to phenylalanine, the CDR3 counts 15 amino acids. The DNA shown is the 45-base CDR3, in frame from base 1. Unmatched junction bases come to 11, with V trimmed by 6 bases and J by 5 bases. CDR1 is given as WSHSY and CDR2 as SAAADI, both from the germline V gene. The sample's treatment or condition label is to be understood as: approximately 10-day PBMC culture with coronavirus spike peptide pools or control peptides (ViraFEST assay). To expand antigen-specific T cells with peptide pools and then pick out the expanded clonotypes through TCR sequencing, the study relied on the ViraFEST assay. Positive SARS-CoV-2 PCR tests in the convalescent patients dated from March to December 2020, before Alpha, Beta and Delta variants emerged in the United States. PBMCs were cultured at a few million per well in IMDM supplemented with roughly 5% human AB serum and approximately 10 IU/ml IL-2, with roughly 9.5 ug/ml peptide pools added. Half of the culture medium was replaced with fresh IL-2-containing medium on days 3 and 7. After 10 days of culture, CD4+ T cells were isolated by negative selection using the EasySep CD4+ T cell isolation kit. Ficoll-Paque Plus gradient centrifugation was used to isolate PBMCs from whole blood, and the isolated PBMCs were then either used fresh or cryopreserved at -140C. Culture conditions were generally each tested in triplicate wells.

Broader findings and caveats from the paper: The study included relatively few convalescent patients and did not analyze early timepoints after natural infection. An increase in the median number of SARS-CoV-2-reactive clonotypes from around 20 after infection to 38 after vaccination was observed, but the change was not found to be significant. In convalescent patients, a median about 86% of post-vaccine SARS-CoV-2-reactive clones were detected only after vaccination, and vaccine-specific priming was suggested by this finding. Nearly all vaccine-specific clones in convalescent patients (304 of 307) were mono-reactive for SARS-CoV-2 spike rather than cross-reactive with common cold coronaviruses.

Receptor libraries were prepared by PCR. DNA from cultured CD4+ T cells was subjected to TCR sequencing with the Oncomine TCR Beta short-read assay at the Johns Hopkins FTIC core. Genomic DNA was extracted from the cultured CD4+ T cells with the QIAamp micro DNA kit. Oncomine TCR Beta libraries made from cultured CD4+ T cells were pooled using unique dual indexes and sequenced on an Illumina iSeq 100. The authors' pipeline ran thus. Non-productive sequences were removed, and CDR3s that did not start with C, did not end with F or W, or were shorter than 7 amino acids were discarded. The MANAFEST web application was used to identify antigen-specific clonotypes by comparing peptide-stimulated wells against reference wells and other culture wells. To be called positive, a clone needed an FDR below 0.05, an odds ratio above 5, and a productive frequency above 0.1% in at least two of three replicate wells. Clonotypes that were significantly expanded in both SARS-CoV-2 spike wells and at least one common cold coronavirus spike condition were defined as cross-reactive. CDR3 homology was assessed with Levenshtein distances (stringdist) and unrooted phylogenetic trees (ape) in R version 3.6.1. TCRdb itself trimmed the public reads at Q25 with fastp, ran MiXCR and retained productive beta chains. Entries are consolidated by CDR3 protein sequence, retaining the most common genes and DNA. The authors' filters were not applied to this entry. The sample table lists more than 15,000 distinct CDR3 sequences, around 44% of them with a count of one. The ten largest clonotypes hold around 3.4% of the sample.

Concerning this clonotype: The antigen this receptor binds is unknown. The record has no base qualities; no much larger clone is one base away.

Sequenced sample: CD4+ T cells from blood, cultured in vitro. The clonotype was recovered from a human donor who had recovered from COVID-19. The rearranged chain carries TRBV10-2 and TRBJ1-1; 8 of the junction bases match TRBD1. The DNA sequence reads TGCGCCAGCAGCCTAGAGGCACAGGGGGGGACTGAAGCTTTCTTT. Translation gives CASSLEAQGGTEAFF.